Sequencing of this T cell receptor (delta chain) was carried out in a study of gamma-delta chains in newborns, infants, children. About the study: Innate gammadelta T cells reportedly expand polyclonally right after birth, driven by microbial exposure, per the title.

TCRdb called clones anew from the reads with CATT. In the table there are 1,200 or so delta-chain clones, 1% to 1.4% of which are singletons. Germline V gene lookup returns CDR1 GEAIGNYY and CDR2 EKD. The CDR3 consists of 14 residues. Points on this clone: A much larger clone differs from this one at a single base, so this may be a read error.

This TCR came from a child in good health. The rearrangement links TRDV2 to TRDJ1; D is possibly TRDD3 (5 bases). Sequenced: blood. CDR3 sequence (DNA): TGTGCCCGTGACACCGTTGGGTCCCGGGGGAAACTCATCTTT. Translating gives CARDTVGSRGKLIF.